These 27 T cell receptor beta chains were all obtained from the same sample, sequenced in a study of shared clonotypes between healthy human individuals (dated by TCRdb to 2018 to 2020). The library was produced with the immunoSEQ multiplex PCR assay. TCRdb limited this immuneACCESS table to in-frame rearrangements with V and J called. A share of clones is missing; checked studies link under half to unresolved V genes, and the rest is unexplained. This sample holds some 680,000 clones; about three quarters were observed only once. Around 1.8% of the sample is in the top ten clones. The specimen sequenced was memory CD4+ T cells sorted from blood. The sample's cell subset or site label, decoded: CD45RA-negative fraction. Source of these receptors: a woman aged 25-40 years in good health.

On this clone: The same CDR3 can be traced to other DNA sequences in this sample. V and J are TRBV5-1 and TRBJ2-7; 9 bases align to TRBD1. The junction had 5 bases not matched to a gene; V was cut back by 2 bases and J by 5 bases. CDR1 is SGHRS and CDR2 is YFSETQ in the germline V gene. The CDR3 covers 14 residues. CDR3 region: CASSLDRGVHEQYF. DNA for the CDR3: TGCGCCAGCAGCTTAGACAGGGGGGTCCACGAGCAGTACTTC. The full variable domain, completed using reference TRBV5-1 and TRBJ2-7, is KAGVTQTPRYLIKTRGQQVTLSCSPISGHRSVSWYQQTPGQGLQFLFEYFSETQRNKGNFPGRFSGRQFSNSRSEMNVSTLELGDSALYLCASSLDRGVHEQYFGPGTRLTVT.

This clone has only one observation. CDR3: CASSLAGQERTEAFF. As DNA, the CDR3 is TGCGCCAGCAGCTTGGCGGGACAAGAACGCACTGAAGCTTTCTTT. The chain carries TRBV5-1 and TRBJ1-1, with D possibly TRBD1 on 6 matching bases. Germline loops: CDR1 SGHRS, CDR2 YFSETQ. Deletions cut 0 bases from V and 4 bases from J, with 13 bases between. CDR3 length equals 15 residues.

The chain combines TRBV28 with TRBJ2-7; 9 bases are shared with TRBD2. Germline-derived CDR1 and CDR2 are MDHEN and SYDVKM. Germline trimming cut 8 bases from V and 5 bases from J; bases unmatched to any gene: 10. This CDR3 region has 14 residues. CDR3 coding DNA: TGTGCCAGCCCCCCGACTAGCGGTAGCCACGAGCAGTACTTC. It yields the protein CASPPTSGSHEQYF.

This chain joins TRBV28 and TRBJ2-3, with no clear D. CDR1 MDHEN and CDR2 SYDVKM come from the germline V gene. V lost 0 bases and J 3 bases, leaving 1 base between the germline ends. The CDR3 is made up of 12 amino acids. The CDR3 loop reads CASSLWTDTQYF. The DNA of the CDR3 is TGTGCCAGCAGTTTATGGACAGATACGCAGTATTTT.

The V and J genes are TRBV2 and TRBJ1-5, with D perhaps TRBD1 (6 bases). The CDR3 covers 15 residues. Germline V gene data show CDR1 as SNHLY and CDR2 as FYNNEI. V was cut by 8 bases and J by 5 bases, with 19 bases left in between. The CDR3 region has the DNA TGTGCCAGCGGGGCCGGCCGGGACAACTATCAGCCCCAGCATTTT. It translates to CASGAGRDNYQPQHF. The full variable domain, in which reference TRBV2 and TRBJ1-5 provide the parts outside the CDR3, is EPEVTQTPSHQVTQMGQEVILRCVPISNHLYFYWYRQILGQKVEFLVSFYNNEISEKSEIFDDQFSVERPDGSNFTLKIRSTKLEDSAMYFCASGAGRDNYQPQHFGDGTRLSIL.

The CDR3 loop reads CAKTEQFF. CDR3 bases: TGTGCCAAGACTGAGCAGTTCTTC. The genes are TRBV6-7 and TRBJ2-1; unclear D gene. TRBV6-7 is an ORF for which the function is uncertain. The CDR3 runs 8 residues. Trimming cost V 10 bases and J 9 bases, with 4 bases left between them.

The CDR3 coding sequence is TGTGCCAGCAGCTTAGCGCGGGCATGGGAGCAGTACTTC. Translated: CASSLARAWEQYF. The rearrangement links TRBV7-8 to TRBJ2-7, with D possibly matching TRBD2 (5 bases). V was trimmed by 0 bases and J by 7 bases, leaving 10 bases between them. From germline, CDR1 is SGHVS and CDR2 FQNEAQ. The CDR3 runs 13 residues.

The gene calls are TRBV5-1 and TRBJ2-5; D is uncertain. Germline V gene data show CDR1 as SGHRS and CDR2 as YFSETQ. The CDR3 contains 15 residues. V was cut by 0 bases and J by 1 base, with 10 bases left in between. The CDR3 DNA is TGCGCCAGCAGCTTGGCCCTTCCCAGCCAAGAGACCCAGTACTTC. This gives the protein CASSLALPSQETQYF.

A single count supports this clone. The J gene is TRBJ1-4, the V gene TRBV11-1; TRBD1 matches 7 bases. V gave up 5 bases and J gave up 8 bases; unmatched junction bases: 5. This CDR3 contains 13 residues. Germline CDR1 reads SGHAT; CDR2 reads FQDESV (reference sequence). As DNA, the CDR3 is TGTGCCAGCAGCAGGGGGACAGAAGAAAAACTGTTTTTT. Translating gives CASSRGTEEKLFF.

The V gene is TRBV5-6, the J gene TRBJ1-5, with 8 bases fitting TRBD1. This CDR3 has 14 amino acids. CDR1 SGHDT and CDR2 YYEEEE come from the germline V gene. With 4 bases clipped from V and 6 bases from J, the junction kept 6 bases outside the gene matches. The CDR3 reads CASSRKTGAQPQHF. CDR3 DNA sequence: TGTGCCAGCAGCCGCAAGACAGGGGCTCAGCCCCAGCATTTT.

CDR3: CASSSTGKETQYF. As DNA, the CDR3 is TGTGCCAGCAGCTCGACAGGGAAAGAGACCCAGTACTTC. The rearrangement uses TRBV7-2 and TRBJ2-5; 7 nucleotides align to TRBD1. The CDR3 totals 13 residues. V lost 4 bases to trimming and J lost 3 bases; unmatched junction nucleotides: 2. Per the germline V gene, CDR1 is SGHTA and CDR2 is FQGNSA. The whole variable domain, filled in from reference TRBV7-2 and TRBJ2-5, reads GAGVSQSPSNKVTEKGKDVELRCDPISGHTALYWYRQSLGQGLEFLIYFQGNSAPDKSGLPSDRFSAERTGGSVSTLTIQRTQQEDSAVYLCASSSTGKETQYFGPGTRLLVL.

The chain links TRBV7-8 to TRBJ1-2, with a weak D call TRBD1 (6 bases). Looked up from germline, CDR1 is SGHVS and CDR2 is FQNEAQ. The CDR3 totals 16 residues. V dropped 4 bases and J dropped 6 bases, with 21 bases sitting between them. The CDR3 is CASSSPRRGARDGYTF. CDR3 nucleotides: TGTGCCAGCAGCTCTCCCCGTCGGGGGGCGCGGGATGGCTACACCTTC.

The CDR3 is CASSLGLAGGQTAIQYF. In DNA form, the CDR3 reads TGTGCCAGCAGCTTGGGACTAGCGGGAGGCCAGACGGCCATTCAGTACTTC. J is TRBJ2-4 and V is TRBV7-9; 15 bases fit TRBD2. The CDR3 covers 17 residues. Germline trimming cut 3 bases from V and 9 bases from J; bases unmatched to any gene: 9. CDR1 and CDR2 from the germline V gene are SEHNR and FQNEAQ (reference sequence).

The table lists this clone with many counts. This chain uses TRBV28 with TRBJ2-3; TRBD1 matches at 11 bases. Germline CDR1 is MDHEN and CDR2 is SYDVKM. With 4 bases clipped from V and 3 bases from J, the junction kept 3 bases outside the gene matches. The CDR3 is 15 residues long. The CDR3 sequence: CASSWTGGRTDTQYF. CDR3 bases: TGTGCCAGCAGTTGGACAGGGGGCCGTACAGATACGCAGTATTTT.

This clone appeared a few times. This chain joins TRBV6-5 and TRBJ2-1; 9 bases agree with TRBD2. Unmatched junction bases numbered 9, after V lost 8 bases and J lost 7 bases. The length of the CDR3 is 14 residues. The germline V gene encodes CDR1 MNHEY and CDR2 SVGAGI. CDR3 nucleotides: TGTGCCAGCCTAAGCCCTACTAGCGGGAATGAGCAGTTCTTC. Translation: CASLSPTSGNEQFF.

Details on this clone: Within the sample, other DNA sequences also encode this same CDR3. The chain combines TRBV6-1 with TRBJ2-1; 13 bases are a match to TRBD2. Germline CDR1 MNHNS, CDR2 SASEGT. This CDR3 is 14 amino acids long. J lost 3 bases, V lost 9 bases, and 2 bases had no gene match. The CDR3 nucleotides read TGTGCCAGTAGGACTAGCGGGGGCTACAATGAGCAGTTCTTC. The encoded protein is CASRTSGGYNEQFF.

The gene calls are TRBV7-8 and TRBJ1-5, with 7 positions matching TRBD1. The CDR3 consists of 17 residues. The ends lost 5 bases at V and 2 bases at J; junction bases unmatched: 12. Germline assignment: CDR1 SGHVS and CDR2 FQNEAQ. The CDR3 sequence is CASSDHPKGARNQPQHF. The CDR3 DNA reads TGTGCCAGCAGCGACCACCCCAAGGGGGCGCGCAATCAGCCCCAGCATTTT.

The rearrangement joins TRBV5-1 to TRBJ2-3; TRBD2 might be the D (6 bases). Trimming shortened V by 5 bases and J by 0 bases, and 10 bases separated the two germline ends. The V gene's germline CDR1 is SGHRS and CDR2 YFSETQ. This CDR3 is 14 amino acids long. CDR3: CASSPLASTDTQYF. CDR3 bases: TGCGCCAGCAGTCCACTAGCCAGCACAGATACGCAGTATTTT.

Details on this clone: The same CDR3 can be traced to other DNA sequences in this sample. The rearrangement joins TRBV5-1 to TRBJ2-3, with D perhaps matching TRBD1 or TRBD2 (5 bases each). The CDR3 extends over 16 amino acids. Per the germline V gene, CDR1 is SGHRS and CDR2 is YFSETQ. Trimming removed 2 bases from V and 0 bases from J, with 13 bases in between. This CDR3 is CASSLGQGPSTDTQYF. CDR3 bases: TGCGCCAGCAGCTTAGGTCAGGGACCTAGCACAGATACGCAGTATTTT.

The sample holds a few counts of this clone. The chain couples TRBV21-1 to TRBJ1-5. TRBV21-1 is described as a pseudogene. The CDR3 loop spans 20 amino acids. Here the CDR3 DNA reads TGTGCCAGCAGCAAAGGTCCCGAGACTACCAGACAGAGTAGCAATCAGCCCCAGCATTTT. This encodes CASSKGPETTRQSSNQPQHF.

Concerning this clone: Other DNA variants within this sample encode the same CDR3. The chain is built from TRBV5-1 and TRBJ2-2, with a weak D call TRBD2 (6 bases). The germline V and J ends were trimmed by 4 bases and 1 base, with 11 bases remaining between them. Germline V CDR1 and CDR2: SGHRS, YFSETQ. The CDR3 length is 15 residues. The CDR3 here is CASSTGTQNTGELFF. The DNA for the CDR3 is TGCGCCAGCAGCACCGGGACTCAGAACACCGGGGAGCTGTTTTTT.

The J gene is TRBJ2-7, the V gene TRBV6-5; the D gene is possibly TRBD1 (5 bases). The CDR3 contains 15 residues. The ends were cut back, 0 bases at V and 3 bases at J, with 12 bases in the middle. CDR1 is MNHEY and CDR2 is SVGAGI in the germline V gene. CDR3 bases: TGTGCCAGCAGTTACTCGGGCCAGGGTGGCTACGAGCAGTACTTC. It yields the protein CASSYSGQGGYEQYF.

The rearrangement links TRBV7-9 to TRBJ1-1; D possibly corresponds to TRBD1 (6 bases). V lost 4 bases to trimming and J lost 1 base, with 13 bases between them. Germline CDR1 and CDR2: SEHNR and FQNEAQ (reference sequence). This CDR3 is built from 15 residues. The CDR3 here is CASSYKGQKNTEAFF. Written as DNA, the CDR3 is TGTGCCAGCAGCTATAAGGGACAAAAGAACACTGAAGCTTTCTTT. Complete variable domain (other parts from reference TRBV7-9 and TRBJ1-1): DTGVSQNPRHKITKRGQNVTFRCDPISEHNRLYWYRQTLGQGPEFLTYFQNEAQLEKSRLLSDRFSAERPKGSFSTLEIQRTEQGDSAMYLCASSYKGQKNTEAFFGQGTRLTVV.

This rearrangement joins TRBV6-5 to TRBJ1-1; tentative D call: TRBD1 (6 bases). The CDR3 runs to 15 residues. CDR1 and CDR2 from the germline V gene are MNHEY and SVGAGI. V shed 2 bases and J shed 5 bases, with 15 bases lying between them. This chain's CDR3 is CASSYMGGAWTEAFF. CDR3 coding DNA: TGTGCCAGCAGTTACATGGGGGGCGCATGGACTGAAGCTTTCTTT.

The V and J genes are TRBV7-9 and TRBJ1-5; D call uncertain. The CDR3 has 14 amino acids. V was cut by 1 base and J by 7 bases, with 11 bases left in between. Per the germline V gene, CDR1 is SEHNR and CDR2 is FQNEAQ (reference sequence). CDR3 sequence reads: CASSLDGPGQPQHF. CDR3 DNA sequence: TGTGCCAGCAGCTTAGACGGGCCCGGACAGCCCCAGCATTTT.

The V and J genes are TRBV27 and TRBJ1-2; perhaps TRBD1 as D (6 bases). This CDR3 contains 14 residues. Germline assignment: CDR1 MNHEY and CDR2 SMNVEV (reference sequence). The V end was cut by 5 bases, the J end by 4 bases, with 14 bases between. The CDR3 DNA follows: TGTGCCAGCAGTACCCGACAGGAGCTCTATGGCTACACCTTC. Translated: CASSTRQELYGYTF.

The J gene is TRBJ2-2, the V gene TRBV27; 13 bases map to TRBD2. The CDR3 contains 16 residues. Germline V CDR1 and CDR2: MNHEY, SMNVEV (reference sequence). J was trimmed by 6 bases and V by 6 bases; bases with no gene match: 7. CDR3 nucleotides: TGTGCCAGCAGATTCCGGGGACTAGCGGGGCCCGGGGAGCTGTTTTTT. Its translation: CASRFRGLAGPGELFF.